These T cell receptor beta chains were read from a single sample in a study of glioma-infiltrating T cells. TCRdb called the multiplex PCR reads again in MiXCR, with one record for every CDR3 protein. The repertoire consists of around 130,000 distinct CDR3 sequences, with 24% occurring once and the leading ten covering 27%. The material sequenced was glioma tissue, nonneoplastic brain tissue, or PBMCs (not recorded which). The receptors shown here come from a human donor with low-grade glioma or glioblastoma, undergoing nonglioma brain surgery, or in good health (not recorded which). Each CDR3 is given with its conserved first and last residue. Each record gives: J gene, V gene, CDR3 protein.

TRBJ2-3,TRBV7-3,CASSLTREMTQYF
TRBJ2-1,TRBV9,CASSPGLAGEPNNEQFF
TRBJ1-1,TRBV20-1,CSASLGLMNTEAFF
TRBJ1-6,TRBV27,CASSLGSLYNSPLHF
TRBJ1-2,TRBV7-3,CASSLSPLTSYGYTF
TRBJ2-3,TRBV18,CASSLSRRDRAPDTQYF
TRBJ1-1,TRBV7-7,CASSREGATEAFF
TRBJ1-1,TRBV6-1,CASSDGYTEAFF
TRBJ2-1,TRBV2,CASKRDRGWGEQFF
TRBJ2-5,TRBV7-9,CAVTLRFAAETQYF
TRBJ2-2,TRBV6-1,CASRPPPASGRTGELFF
TRBJ2-1,TRBV6-2/TRBV6-3,CASSYSPPGGIYNEQFF
TRBJ2-1,TRBV10-1,CASSQRSLGGEQFF
TRBJ1-1,TRBV15,CATRLDREDTEAFF
TRBJ1-5,TRBV18,CASSRETGGFNQPQHF
TRBJ2-1,TRBV7-2,CASGSPHNEQFF
TRBJ2-3,TRBV27,CASSITADTQYF
TRBJ2-5,TRBV6-1,CASNAGTGGKETQYF
TRBJ2-3,TRBV12-3/TRBV12-4,CASNGQGTDTQYF
TRBJ2-3,TRBV5-4,CASRPPGLTSGTDTQYF
TRBJ2-1,TRBV24-1,CATSDSLGSGGHNEQFF
TRBJ1-5,TRBV15,CATSRASSYQPQHF
TRBJ2-5,TRBV7-2,CASSSFGPGGNLQETQYF
TRBJ1-3,TRBV29-1,CSVVPSGNTIYF
TRBJ2-3,TRBV28,CASSYDRATDTQYF
TRBJ1-1,TRBV15,CATSSVARVAEAFF
TRBJ2-4,TRBV6-5,CASSLGSSGYIQYF
TRBJ1-5,TRBV11-2,CASSLGFQQPQHF
TRBJ1-1,TRBV12-5,CASGLGDRDQAFF
TRBJ2-1,TRBV6-6,CASSYGRGYNEQFF
TRBJ1-2,TRBV27,CASSPQLGVPSGYTF
TRBJ2-5,TRBV6-6,CASSYLQGTKETQYF
TRBJ2-1,TRBV6-6,CASSYRRRVGPRVSYNEQFF
TRBJ1-6,TRBV4-1,CASSQVNLRRRGSPLHF
TRBJ2-1,TRBV28,CASSFPTGTVNEQFF
TRBJ1-1,TRBV5-1,CASGMEAAEAFF
TRBJ1-1,TRBV12-3/TRBV12-4,CASSSTGVYTEAFF
TRBJ2-3,TRBV19,CASTPGTSGSTDTQYF
TRBJ2-1,TRBV20-1,CSAPGTVGQYNEQFF
TRBJ2-3,TRBV7-9,CASSSRLGDTQYF
TRBJ1-6,TRBV7-9,CASSYVTGSSPLHF
TRBJ1-2,TRBV24-1,CAASDGPSLYGYTF
TRBJ2-3,TRBV5-1,CASSLAIADSTDTQYF
TRBJ2-1,TRBV15,CATSRDLPGPSNEQFF
TRBJ2-1,TRBV7-7,CASSLGTSGGNEQFF
TRBJ2-5,TRBV7-2,CASSFYSSQETQYF
TRBJ1-2,TRBV12-3/TRBV12-4,CASSMDGIHGYTF
TRBJ1-3,TRBV6-1,CASTDRNSGNTIYF
TRBJ2-3,TRBV7-9,CASSPGQGSHTQYF
TRBJ1-1,TRBV11-2,CASSETGGEAFF
TRBJ2-5,TRBV7-2,CASSLAYQETQYF
TRBJ2-1,TRBV18,CASSPSGTGYYEQFF
TRBJ1-2,TRBV20-1,CSATRDQFYGYTF